This note documents a single TCR beta chain sequence. There are 17 residues in the CDR3. The germline V gene encodes CDR1 KGHSY and CDR2 FQNENV. V was pared by 0 bases and J by 1 base, with 6 bases of the junction left unmatched. The data were taken from a study of blood T cell repertoires in COVID-19. Across the whole study: PBMCs, B-cell-depleted T cells, or T cells provided the cDNA or gDNA that made up the material.

In the authors' workflow: Amplification with reference gene primers provided the estimates of nucleated cell counts. Measured with immunoSEQ multiplex PCR; TCRdb has only the in-frame clones, and not every one. The V and J calls and the clone size are those of that table, but D and trimming were determined from the DNA. The sample has under 250,000 clones; more than 85% are singletons. The chain carries TRBV16 and TRBJ2-7, with 10 bases that match TRBD2. The sequenced material came from peripheral blood. The clonotype originates from a man aged 60 to 75 with COVID-19, enrolled during active disease. The CDR3 DNA follows: TGTGCCAGCAGCCAATCGGGGAGCGGGAGGGAATCCTACGAGCAGTACTTC. Translating gives CASSQSGSGRESYEQYF.